Listed below are T cell receptor beta chains from one sample, sequenced in a study of OX40 agonist ivuxolimab in advanced cancers. Sequenced by immunoSEQ multiplex PCR; TCRdb stores in-frame clones only, minus some. The sample contains over 55,000 clones, around 84% of which appear only once. The specimen comprised CD4+ or CD8+ T cells sorted from blood, sampled in a trial of the OX40 agonist ivuxolimab. These receptors came from an adult with an advanced solid tumor such as melanoma, head and neck, liver or kidney cancer. CDR3s include the opening cysteine and the closing phenylalanine or tryptophan. A D gene is named only where the DNA matches it firmly. The listing skips clone size in some rows; elsewhere it reads once, few, many or a size class.

J,V,size,D,CDR3,DNA
TRBJ2-7,TRBV10-2,.,.,CASSPETDYEQYF,TGCGCCAGCAGTCCAGAGACAGACTACGAGCAGTACTTC
TRBJ1-5,TRBV7-2,few,TRBD1,CASSRGTGHQPQHF,TGTGCCAGCAGCCGGGGGACAGGGCATCAGCCCCAGCATTTT
TRBJ2-3,TRBV29-1,.,.,CSAGTTSVTDTQYF,TGCAGCGCTGGGACGACTAGTGTCACAGATACGCAGTATTTT
TRBJ1-2,TRBV6-5,.,TRBD1,CASSSPGQGIYGYTF,TGTGCCAGCAGTTCCCCGGGACAGGGAATCTATGGCTACACCTTC
TRBJ2-1,TRBV19,.,.,CASSINRDRINEQFF,TGTGCCAGTAGTATTAACAGGGATCGGATCAATGAGCAGTTCTTC
TRBJ2-1,TRBV20-1,.,.,CSAPYNEQFF,TGCAGTGCTCCCTACAATGAGCAGTTCTTC
TRBJ2-7,TRBV2,.,.,CASGRGSSYEQYF,TGTGCCAGCGGCCGGGGAAGCTCCTACGAGCAGTACTTC
TRBJ1-5,TRBV19,.,.,CASSRTKGGGHQPQHF,TGTGCCAGTAGCCGCACGAAAGGGGGTGGGCATCAGCCCCAGCATTTT
TRBJ1-2,TRBV10-3,.,TRBD1,CAISADREYGYTF,TGTGCCATCAGTGCGGACAGGGAATATGGCTACACCTTC
TRBJ2-1,TRBV7-6,.,TRBD2,CASSLSRFSGGLSSYNEQFF,TGTGCCAGCAGCTTATCCCGTTTTAGCGGGGGGTTAAGCTCCTACAATGAGCAGTTCTTC
TRBJ1-5,TRBV7-3,.,.,CASSLRPDQPQHF,TGTGCCAGCAGCTTAAGGCCTGATCAGCCCCAGCATTTT
TRBJ2-5,TRBV29-1,.,TRBD2,CSSLKGGRGETQYF,TGCAGCTCCCTTAAAGGCGGGAGAGGAGAGACCCAGTACTTC
TRBJ2-2,TRBV7-2,.,.,CASSWIPARLGNTGELFF,TGTGCCAGCAGCTGGATTCCCGCTCGACTAGGGAACACCGGGGAGCTGTTTTTT
TRBJ1-5,TRBV7-2,.,.,CASSLTLNQPQHF,TGTGCCAGCAGCTTAACACTCAATCAGCCCCAGCATTTT
TRBJ2-1,TRBV11-3,once,TRBD2,CASSLQGSGRGLANEQFF,TGTGCCAGCAGCTTACAGGGAAGCGGGAGGGGCCTGGCCAATGAGCAGTTCTTC
TRBJ2-1,TRBV10-2,.,.,CASSVLGGLQFF,TGCGCCAGCAGTGTCCTGGGGGGTCTCCAGTTCTTC
TRBJ2-5,TRBV11-2,.,.,CASTKLWGNWGETQYF,TGTGCCAGCACCAAACTGTGGGGAAATTGGGGGGAGACCCAGTACTTC
TRBJ1-1,TRBV2,.,.,CASSVQRGPAEAFF,TGTGCCAGCAGTGTTCAGCGGGGACCGGCTGAAGCTTTCTTT
TRBJ2-2,TRBV10-3,once,.,CAIRDSTGELFF,TGTGCCATCAGGGACAGCACCGGGGAGCTGTTTTTT
TRBJ2-1,TRBV7-2,once,TRBD1,CASSLVPQGAYNEQFF,TGTGCCAGCAGCCTCGTGCCCCAGGGGGCCTACAATGAGCAGTTCTTC
TRBJ2-3,TRBV18,.,TRBD1,CASSPRQGAEGTQYF,TGTGCCAGCTCACCACGGCAGGGGGCCGAAGGTACGCAGTATTTT
TRBJ2-7,TRBV18,.,.,CASSPSSRGGYEQYF,TGTGCCAGCTCACCATCGTCCAGGGGTGGATACGAGCAGTACTTC
TRBJ2-4,TRBV6-6,few,TRBD2,CASRAGENIQYF,TGTGCCAGCCGAGCGGGGGAGAACATTCAGTACTTC
TRBJ2-3,TRBV9,.,.,CASSATSTDTQYF,TGTGCCAGCAGCGCCACTAGCACAGATACGCAGTATTTT
TRBJ2-3,TRBV5-1,once,.,CASSWMDPSDTQYF,TGCGCCAGCAGCTGGATGGACCCATCGGATACGCAGTATTTT
TRBJ2-5,TRBV11-3,.,.,CASSPSGTREETQYF,TGTGCCAGCAGCCCTTCCGGGACAAGGGAGGAGACCCAGTACTTC
TRBJ2-7,TRBV6-1,.,.,CASSVPWGARGWDEQYF,TGTGCCAGCAGTGTCCCCTGGGGGGCCAGGGGATGGGACGAGCAGTACTTC
TRBJ2-1,TRBV4-2,.,TRBD2,CASSQDQTGGPYEQFF,TGTGCCAGCAGCCAAGATCAGACGGGGGGGCCCTATGAGCAGTTCTTC
TRBJ2-7,TRBV25-1,.,.,CASSARARGAYEQYF,TGTGCCAGCAGTGCGAGGGCTAGAGGTGCCTACGAGCAGTACTTC
TRBJ2-5,TRBV19,.,TRBD1,CASSRTGRGETQYF,TGTGCCAGTAGTCGGACAGGGCGGGGAGAGACCCAGTACTTC
TRBJ2-7,TRBV19,.,.,CASSIGGRQLKVEQYF,TGTGCCAGTAGTATCGGGGGTCGTCAGTTGAAGGTCGAGCAGTACTTC
TRBJ1-1,TRBV7-3,.,.,CASSLTRAGANTEAFF,TGTGCCAGCAGCTTAACAAGGGCAGGCGCGAACACTGAAGCTTTCTTT
TRBJ2-5,TRBV30,.,TRBD2,CAWKGTPMKREGQEWQETQYF,TGTGCCTGGAAAGGTACCCCCATGAAGCGGGAGGGCCAAGAGTGGCAAGAGACCCAGTACTTC
TRBJ2-1,TRBV5-4,.,TRBD1,CASSLGGTGIYNEQFF,TGTGCCAGCAGCTTGGGCGGGACAGGGATCTACAATGAGCAGTTCTTC
TRBJ1-6,TRBV30,.,.,CAWSVGQNNSPLHF,TGTGCCTGGAGTGTAGGGCAGAATAATTCACCCCTCCACTTT